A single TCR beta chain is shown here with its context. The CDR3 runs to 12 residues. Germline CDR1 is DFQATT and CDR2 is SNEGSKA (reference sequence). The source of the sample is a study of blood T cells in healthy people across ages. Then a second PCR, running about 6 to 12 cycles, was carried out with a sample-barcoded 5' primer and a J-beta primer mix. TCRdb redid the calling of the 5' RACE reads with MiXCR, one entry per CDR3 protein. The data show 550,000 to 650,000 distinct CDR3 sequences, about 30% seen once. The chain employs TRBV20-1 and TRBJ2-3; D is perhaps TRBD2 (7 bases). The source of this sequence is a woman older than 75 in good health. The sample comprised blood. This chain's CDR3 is CSRGAITDTQYF. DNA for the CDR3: TGCAGCCGGGGGGCCATCACAGATACGCAGTATTTT.